This is a list of T cell receptor beta chains from one sample in a study of T cells in Graves' hyperthyroidism and ophthalmopathy. One entry per CDR3 protein, called by TCRdb with MiXCR from the multiplex PCR reads. The table lists 600,000 to 650,000 distinct CDR3 sequences, about 17% of them singletons. Sequences were obtained from blood. The origin of the receptors is a woman in her twenties or thirties with Graves' hyperthyroidism. CDR3s include the opening cysteine and the closing phenylalanine or tryptophan. D genes are given only for firm matches. Clone size is shown for a subset of rows, as once, few, many or a class of expanded clone.

TRBJ2-7 | many | TRBV20-1 | TRBD2 | CSARGPSGKRYEQYF | TGCAGTGCTAGAGGTCCTAGCGGGAAACGGTACGAGCAGTACTTC
TRBJ2-5 | many | TRBV11-3 | NA | CASSPGGTVQETQYF | TGTGCCAGCAGCCCGGGCGGGACAGTGCAAGAGACCCAGTACTTC
TRBJ2-5 | NA | TRBV5-8 | TRBD2 | CASSSQGGVQETQYF | TGTGCCAGCTCTTCCCAGGGAGGGGTACAAGAGACCCAGTACTTC
TRBJ2-4 | NA | TRBV20-1 | TRBD2 | CSAEGASGRADIQYF | TGCAGTGCAGAGGGAGCTAGCGGGAGGGCCGACATTCAGTACTTC
TRBJ1-1 | many | TRBV28 | NA | CASSSENTEAFF | TGTGCCAGCAGTAGTGAGAACACTGAAGCTTTCTTT
TRBJ2-3 | NA | TRBV6-1 | NA | CASSEGIERDTQYF | TGTGCCAGCAGTGAAGGGATAGAGCGCGATACGCAGTATTTT
TRBJ1-1 | few | TRBV10-2 | NA | CASSESKEGGNTEAFF | TGCGCCAGCAGTGAGTCGAAGGAGGGCGGGAACACTGAAGCTTTCTTT
TRBJ2-1 | once | TRBV4-1 | TRBD1 | CASSQEVPGQGFDNEQFF | TGCGCCAGCAGCCAAGAGGTTCCGGGACAGGGATTTGACAATGAGCAGTTCTTC
TRBJ1-2 | few | TRBV4-1 | NA | CASSQDQQTYYGYTF | TGCGCCAGCAGCCAAGATCAGCAGACCTACTATGGCTACACCTTC
TRBJ1-6 | many | TRBV2 | NA | CASSEREQSSYNSPLHF | TGTGCCAGCAGTGAAAGGGAACAGAGCTCCTATAATTCACCCCTCCACTTT
TRBJ2-3 | few | TRBV9 | TRBD1 | CASSARDRRDTQYF | TGTGCCAGCAGCGCCCGGGACAGGCGAGATACGCAGTATTTT
TRBJ1-3 | NA | TRBV6-5 | NA | CASSYGGGGLSGNTIYF | TGTGCCAGCAGTTACGGAGGAGGTGGCCTCTCTGGAAACACCATATATTTT
TRBJ1-2 | many | TRBV20-1 | NA | CSATGNKGARDYGYTF | TGCAGTGCTACCGGTAACAAAGGGGCGCGGGACTATGGCTACACCTTC
TRBJ1-2 | few | TRBV3-1 | TRBD1 | CASSPLGTGYGYTF | TGTGCCAGCAGCCCACTGGGGACAGGGTATGGCTACACCTTC
TRBJ1-1 | few | TRBV19 | NA | CASSIGEGTEAFF | TGTGCCAGTAGTATCGGGGAGGGAACTGAAGCTTTCTTT
TRBJ2-3 | many | TRBV7-3 | NA | CASSLYPRDTQYF | TGTGCCAGCAGCCTCTACCCCAGGGATACGCAGTATTTT
TRBJ1-5 | few | TRBV12-3/TRBV12-4 | NA | CASSFSRTQPQHF | TGTGCCAGCAGTTTCTCACGGACCCAGCCCCAGCATTTT
TRBJ2-7 | NA | TRBV7-8 | NA | CASSLITAGPGMGQYF | TGTGCCAGCAGCTTAATCACTGCGGGACCGGGGATGGGGCAGTACTTC
TRBJ2-3 | NA | TRBV7-3 | NA | CASSPFGGTDTQYF | TGTGCCAGCAGCCCGTTTGGCGGCACAGATACGCAGTATTTT
TRBJ2-7 | few | TRBV27 | NA | CASSLGVSAGEQYF | TGTGCCAGCAGTTTAGGGGTTTCCGCGGGGGAGCAGTACTTC
TRBJ2-7 | NA | TRBV6-4 | NA | CASTTLQGTEQYF | TGTGCCAGCACCACACTTCAGGGTACCGAGCAGTACTTC
TRBJ1-5 | few | TRBV27 | NA | CASSPSGAILAREGQPQHF | TGTGCCAGCAGTCCGAGTGGGGCTATACTAGCCCGGGAGGGACAGCCCCAGCATTTT
TRBJ2-3 | NA | TRBV9 | NA | CASSVGVGQGVDTQYF | TGTGCCAGCAGCGTAGGGGTCGGACAAGGGGTGGATACGCAGTATTTT
TRBJ2-1 | few | TRBV7-9 | NA | CASSLLSFNEQFF | TGTGCCAGCAGTCTCTTGAGTTTCAATGAGCAGTTCTTC
TRBJ2-1 | many | TRBV30 | NA | CAWSVRRKPPYNEQFF | TGTGCCTGGAGTGTCCGACGAAAACCTCCCTACAATGAGCAGTTCTTC